This TCR beta chain is from a study of radiation and T cells in renal cell carcinoma. Details on this clone: Antigen unknown.

Findings and caveats of the study: Top tumor clonotypes rose in blood 2 weeks post-radiation, then contracted.

The time point was: baseline pretreatment blood. Treatment in this sample: 15 Gy SBRT to primary tumor, nephrectomy 4 weeks later. The patient's renal cell carcinoma had clear cell pathology. Clones were sequenced by immunoSEQ multiplex PCR, and TCRdb holds only the in-frame ones, with some missing. The repertoire holds 130,000 or so clones, with about 88% as singletons. Per germline, CDR1 SGHAT and CDR2 FQNNGV. Between the trimmed V and J ends, which lost 3 bases and 11 bases, there was a span of 16 bases. The CDR3 length is 13 residues. The gene calls are TRBV11-2 and TRBJ1-1; no reliable D call. The source was blood, collected from a patient whose treatment included radiotherapy and nephrectomy. The origin of this receptor is a woman aged 50 to 65 with renal cell carcinoma. The CDR3 protein is CASSFDAPSGAFF. For the CDR3, the DNA is TGTGCCAGCAGCTTTGACGCCCCCTCCGGGGCTTTCTTT.